The 21 T cell receptor beta chains reported below all come from one sample, sequenced in a study of OX40 agonist ivuxolimab in advanced cancers. Sequencing was performed with immunoSEQ multiplex PCR; in TCRdb, only in-frame clones are kept and a portion is missing. The sample carries tens of thousands of clones, almost 85% recorded once. The input for sequencing was CD4+ or CD8+ T cells sorted from blood, taken in a trial of the OX40 agonist ivuxolimab. Receptors were obtained from an adult with an advanced solid tumor such as melanoma, head and neck, liver or kidney cancer.

The chain employs TRBV5-1 and TRBJ2-7; D is perhaps TRBD2 (5 bases). CDR3 length equals 15 residues. Deletions cut 1 base from V and 0 bases from J, with 11 bases between. Germline V lookup: CDR1 SGHRS, CDR2 YFSETQ. This chain's CDR3 is CASSLLSGNSYEQYF. The CDR3 DNA reads as TGCGCCAGCAGCTTGCTCAGCGGAAACTCCTACGAGCAGTACTTC.

The rearrangement joins TRBV14 to TRBJ1-1; 7 nucleotides match TRBD1. Germline CDR1 reads SGHDN; CDR2 reads FVKESK. CDR3 length equals 14 residues. Trimming took 9 bases from V and 4 from J; bases not matched to a gene: 11. Written as DNA, the CDR3 is TGTGCCAGTTACGTAGGGGGCGGCCCCACTGAAGCTTTCTTT. Encoded protein: CASYVGGGPTEAFF.

Remarks on this clone: Other DNA variants within this sample encode the same CDR3. The chain joins TRBV28 to TRBJ1-2; 9 bases line up with TRBD1. The CDR3 has 15 residues. With 2 bases clipped from V and 3 bases from J, the junction kept 4 bases outside the gene matches. Germline CDR1 MDHEN, CDR2 SYDVKM. The CDR3 nucleotides are TGTGCCAGCAGTTTAAGAGACAGGGGGGACTATGGCTACACCTTC. Protein product: CASSLRDRGDYGYTF.

This clone was seen more than once but under ten times. The rearrangement uses TRBV4-1 and TRBJ1-6; D is possibly TRBD1 (6 bases). Trimming removed 2 bases at V and 8 bases at J, with 25 bases between. This CDR3 contains 19 residues. CDR1 and CDR2 (germline): MGHRA, YSYEKL. For the CDR3, the DNA is TGCGCCAGCAGCCAACTAGCCAATACTCAGGGGATGATTTATTCACCCCTCCACTTT. Translation gives CASSQLANTQGMIYSPLHF.

The rearrangement uses TRBV5-1 and TRBJ2-3, with 7 bases matching TRBD1. Germline loops: CDR1 SGHRS, CDR2 YFSETQ. J gave up 1 base and V 5 bases, and 13 bases lay outside the gene matches. The CDR3 spans 17 residues. CDR3 amino acids: CASSETPGQAGTDTQYF. The CDR3 coding sequence is TGCGCCAGCAGTGAAACCCCAGGACAGGCCGGCACAGATACGCAGTATTTT.

The DNA of the CDR3 is TGTGCCAGCAGCCCCCCTCGACAGGGAAGGGTGTGGGAGACCCAGTACTTC. It specifies CASSPPRQGRVWETQYF. This chain links TRBV7-2 with TRBJ2-5; 7 bases line up with TRBD1. The ends lost 5 bases at V and 5 bases at J; junction bases unmatched: 17. The CDR3 consists of 17 residues. The germline gives CDR1 SGHTA, CDR2 FQGNSA.

This chain connects TRBV6-4 to TRBJ2-3; 7 nucleotides line up with TRBD2. Losses at the gene ends were 5 bases for V and 1 base for J; bases not matched to a gene: 3. CDR1 and CDR2 from the germline V gene are MRHNA and SNTAGT. The CDR3 spans 14 residues. The CDR3 reads CASSSSGGTDTQYF. CDR3 nucleotide sequence: TGTGCCAGCAGTTCTAGCGGAGGCACAGATACGCAGTATTTT.

This chain joins TRBV1 and TRBJ2-7; the tabulated D call, TRBD2, remains unverified against the DNA. TRBV1 is a pseudogene locus. The CDR3 consists of 17 residues. The CDR3 nucleotides read TGCACCAGCAGCCAATTCGGGCGGGGGCTAGCGGGCTACGAGCAGTACTTC. This sequence encodes CTSSQFGRGLAGYEQYF.

V and J are TRBV5-6 and TRBJ2-7, with 8 bases lining up with TRBD1. CDR3 length equals 18 residues. Per the germline V gene, CDR1 is SGHDT and CDR2 is YYEEEE. Germline trimming cut 1 base from V and 7 bases from J; bases unmatched to any gene: 19. The CDR3 loop is CASSLRSSYWTGSREQYF. The CDR3, as DNA: TGTGCCAGCAGCTTGCGGTCCTCATACTGGACAGGGTCAAGAGAGCAGTACTTC.

J is TRBJ2-3 and V is TRBV7-9, with D perhaps assigned TRBD1 or TRBD2 (5 bases each). The CDR3 sequence is 14 residues long. V was cut by 6 bases and J by 1 base, with 11 bases left in between. CDR1 SEHNR and CDR2 FQNEAQ come from the germline V gene (reference sequence). CDR3 bases: TGTGCCAGCAGGGGGACCCTAGGCACAGATACGCAGTATTTT. Protein product: CASRGTLGTDTQYF.

This chain connects TRBV18 to TRBJ2-7; D may be TRBD1 (7 bases). Per germline, CDR1 KGHSH and CDR2 LQKENI. The CDR3 runs to 16 residues. V dropped 1 base and J dropped 4 bases, with 17 bases sitting between them. CDR3 nucleotides: TGTGCCAGCTCACCACGTTCCAGGGGGGCAGGGTACGAGCAGTACTTC. It encodes CASSPRSRGAGYEQYF. The full variable domain, rest sourced from reference TRBV18 and TRBJ2-7, is NAGVMQNPRHLVRRRGQEARLRCSPMKGHSHVYWYRQLPEEGLKFMVYLQKENIIDESGMPKERFSAEFPKEGPSILRIQQVVRGDSAAYFCASSPRSRGAGYEQYFGPGTRLTVT.

The chain uses TRBV28 and TRBJ2-2; D is uncertain. Germline CDR1 is MDHEN and CDR2 is SYDVKM. The CDR3 has 15 amino acids. V was shortened by 1 base and J by 0 bases, with 6 bases between the two germline ends. The CDR3 loop is CASSLYTANTGELFF. For the CDR3, the DNA is TGTGCCAGCAGTTTATATACAGCGAACACCGGGGAGCTGTTTTTT.

The chain employs TRBV18 and TRBJ2-3; 11 nucleotides match TRBD2. The ends lost 1 base at V and 3 bases at J; junction bases unmatched: 6. The CDR3 is made up of 17 amino acids. Germline CDR1 KGHSH, CDR2 LQKENI. CDR3 sequence: CASSPRLAGGGTDTQYF. For the CDR3, the DNA is TGTGCCAGCTCACCACGGCTAGCGGGAGGAGGAACAGATACGCAGTATTTT.

This chain joins TRBV28 and TRBJ2-2; D call uncertain. CDR1 MDHEN and CDR2 SYDVKM come from the germline V gene. CDR3 size: 15 residues. With 6 bases removed from V and 0 bases from J, the gap between germline ends came to 11 bases. The CDR3 spells CASRMGITNTGELFF. The CDR3 bases are TGTGCCAGCAGGATGGGGATCACGAACACCGGGGAGCTGTTTTTT.

The chain employs TRBV19 and TRBJ2-3, with no clear D. The germline V gene has CDR1 LNHDA and CDR2 SQIVND (reference sequence). The length of the CDR3 is 15 residues. The germline V and J ends were trimmed by 0 bases and 2 bases, with 9 bases remaining between them. Here the CDR3 DNA reads TGTGCCAGTAGTATAGACAGACCGTCCACAGATACGCAGTATTTT. It codes for CASSIDRPSTDTQYF.

The V and J genes are TRBV18 and TRBJ2-2; TRBD2 aligns across 8 bases. Trimming took 3 bases from V and 0 from J; bases not matched to a gene: 3. CDR3 size: 16 residues. Germline-derived CDR1 and CDR2 are KGHSH and LQKENI. CDR3 nucleotides: TGTGCCAGCTCACCTTCTAGCGGGCCGAACACCGGGGAGCTGTTTTTT. Translation gives CASSPSSGPNTGELFF. The full variable domain, its missing parts supplied by reference TRBV18 and TRBJ2-2, is NAGVMQNPRHLVRRRGQEARLRCSPMKGHSHVYWYRQLPEEGLKFMVYLQKENIIDESGMPKERFSAEFPKEGPSILRIQQVVRGDSAAYFCASSPSSGPNTGELFFGEGSRLTVL.

CDR3 protein: CASSSDLAGGGYNEQFF. The CDR3 region has the DNA TGTGCCAGCAGCTCAGATCTAGCGGGAGGAGGCTACAATGAGCAGTTCTTC. The rearrangement joins TRBV7-8 to TRBJ2-1, with 11 bases aligning to TRBD2. The CDR3 totals 17 residues. Trimming took 4 bases from V and 3 from J; bases not matched to a gene: 8. Germline values: CDR1 SGHVS, CDR2 FQNEAQ. Drawing the rest from reference TRBV7-8 and TRBJ2-1, the complete variable domain is GAGVSQSPRYKVAKRGQDVALRCDPISGHVSLFWYQQALGQGPEFLTYFQNEAQLDKSGLPSDRFFAERPEGSVSTLKIQRTQQEDSAVYLCASSSDLAGGGYNEQFFGPGTRLTVL.

The rearrangement uses TRBV6-1 and TRBJ2-4, with 8 bases matching TRBD2. CDR1 is MNHNS, CDR2 SASEGT, per germline. V shed 5 bases and J 7 bases; nucleotides not matched to a gene: 7. The CDR3 consists of 14 residues. The CDR3 protein is CASSTGTRRNIQYF. CDR3 nucleotide sequence: TGTGCCAGCAGTACCGGGACTAGAAGGAACATTCAGTACTTC.

The chain carries TRBV5-6 and TRBJ2-5; 8 nucleotides agree with TRBD2. CDR1 and CDR2 (germline): SGHDT, YYEEEE. After removal of 0 bases from V and 4 bases from J, the junction contained 5 bases not matched to a gene. CDR3 length: 15 amino acids. CDR3 residues: CASSLAGGTRETQYF. In DNA form, the CDR3 reads TGTGCCAGCAGCTTGGCGGGGGGGACTAGAGAGACCCAGTACTTC.

As for this clone: Different DNA sequences within this sample yield the same CDR3. V usage is TRBV19 and J usage is TRBJ1-5, with 7 positions matching TRBD1. V shed 3 bases and J 1 base; nucleotides not matched to a gene: 3. The CDR3 extends over 15 amino acids. Germline CDR1 is LNHDA and CDR2 is SQIVND (reference sequence). CDR3 loop: CASSIDRASNQPQHF. The DNA of the CDR3 is TGTGCCAGTAGTATTGACAGGGCCAGCAATCAGCCCCAGCATTTT.

The chain joins TRBV23-1 to TRBJ1-1, with D tentatively TRBD1 (5 bases). TRBV23-1 is designated an ORF whose function remains uncertain. Trimming removed 4 bases from V and 5 bases from J, with 11 bases in between. The CDR3 runs 13 residues. The CDR3 here is CASSPRGDTEAFF. In DNA, the CDR3 is TGCGCCAGCAGTCCTCGGGGGGATACTGAAGCTTTCTTT.